A selection of T cell receptor beta chains follows, all from one sample in a study of post-analysis software for immune sequencing data. Via MiXCR, TCRdb re-called the PCR reads, giving one row per CDR3 protein. The sample holds about 620,000 distinct CDR3 sequences, 40% to 50% seen once. Sequencing input: blood. The receptor set was obtained from a girl aged 5 to 17 with multiple sclerosis. CDR3s leave out the opening cysteine and the closing phenylalanine or tryptophan.

TRBV6-5,16,TRBJ2-3,ASSYWGLAGGLPDTQY
TRBV4-1,10,TRBJ2-4,ASSPDRSIQY
TRBV9,15,TRBJ2-5,ASSPQGLAGGQETQY
TRBV12-3/TRBV12-4,13,TRBJ2-4,ASSLARLAKNIQY
TRBV20-1,14,TRBJ2-1,SALGLAGKTYNEQF
TRBV5-1,11,TRBJ1-5,ASSARAGQPQH
TRBV12-3/TRBV12-4,14,TRBJ2-1,ASSFNEISSYNEQF
TRBV6-5,11,TRBJ2-7,ACSKGMGGAQY
TRBV7-8,12,TRBJ2-5,ASSLEVRPETQY
TRBV29-1,14,TRBJ2-1,SVEDRGGRWGNEQF
TRBV11-3,16,TRBJ2-1,ASSLDPKDRGPNNEQF
TRBV10-2,11,TRBJ2-3,ASSDGRGDTQY
TRBV29-1,10,.,SVEQVDYEQY
TRBV7-2,16,TRBJ1-2,ASSLAGLLAGGNYGYT
TRBV12-3/TRBV12-4,11,TRBJ1-2,ASSLQALYGYT
TRBV4-2,14,.,ASSPTGTSLYNEQY
TRBV7-8,11,TRBJ2-1,ASGTDRMGEQF
TRBV6-2/TRBV6-3,12,TRBJ1-2,ASSYFPRDYGYT
TRBV4-1,13,TRBJ1-1,ASSQEGQGYTEAF
TRBV7-9,17,TRBJ2-1,ASSLLASGRTPTENEQF
TRBV6-6,12,TRBJ1-5,ASSYSDRNQPQH
TRBV12-3/TRBV12-4,13,TRBJ2-3,ASSEGLAGASSQY
TRBV7-7,13,TRBJ2-7,ASSLGTDSSYEQY
TRBV6-5,13,TRBJ2-1,ASSNWTPHYNEQF
TRBV20-1,9,TRBJ2-7,SAGTAAEQY
TRBV10-3,12,TRBJ1-5,AISPGQGDQPQH
TRBV12-3/TRBV12-4,12,TRBJ2-7,ASSFGTGRNEQY
TRBV27,11,TRBJ1-1,ASSLFRDTEAF
TRBV20-1,12,TRBJ2-1,GSMKSGRFNEQF
TRBV4-1,11,TRBJ2-1,ASSQVTSAEQF
TRBV9,15,TRBJ2-1,ASSGRGGDSFFNEQF
TRBV13,13,TRBJ2-5,ASSPGQGWGETQY